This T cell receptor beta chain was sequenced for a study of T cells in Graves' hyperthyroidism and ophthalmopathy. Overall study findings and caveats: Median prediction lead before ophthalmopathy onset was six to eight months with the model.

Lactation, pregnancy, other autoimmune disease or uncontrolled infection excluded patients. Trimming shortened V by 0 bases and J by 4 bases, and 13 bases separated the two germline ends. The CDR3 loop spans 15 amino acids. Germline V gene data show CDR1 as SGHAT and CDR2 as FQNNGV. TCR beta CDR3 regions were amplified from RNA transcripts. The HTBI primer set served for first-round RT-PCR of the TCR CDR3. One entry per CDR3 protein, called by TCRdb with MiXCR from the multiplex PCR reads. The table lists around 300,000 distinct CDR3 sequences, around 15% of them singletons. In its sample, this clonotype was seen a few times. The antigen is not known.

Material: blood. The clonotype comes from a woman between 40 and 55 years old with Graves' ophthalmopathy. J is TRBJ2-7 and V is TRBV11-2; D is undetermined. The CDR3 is CASSLDDTTLYEQYF. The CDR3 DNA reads TGTGCCAGCAGCTTAGATGACACTACTCTGTACGAGCAGTACTTC.